Below, one T cell receptor beta chain is given with its context. The V gene lost 0 bases and the J gene lost 3 bases, with 12 bases spanning the gap. The germline V gene encodes CDR1 MGHRA and CDR2 YSYEKL. The CDR3 runs 15 residues. This sample is drawn from a study of OX40 agonist ivuxolimab in advanced cancers. The data were produced by immunoSEQ multiplex PCR, yet TCRdb's version contains in-frame clones alone and is incomplete. The table has roughly 74,000 clones, over 85% seen once. Sequenced material: CD4+ or CD8+ T cells sorted from blood, taken in a trial of the OX40 agonist ivuxolimab. The sequence was collected from an adult with an advanced solid tumor such as melanoma, head and neck, liver or kidney cancer. The V and J genes are TRBV4-1 and TRBJ2-7, with D perhaps TRBD1 (6 bases). The CDR3 DNA reads as TGCGCCAGCAGCCAAGATCAGGGGACCGTCTACGAGCAGTACTTC. It is translated as CASSQDQGTVYEQYF.